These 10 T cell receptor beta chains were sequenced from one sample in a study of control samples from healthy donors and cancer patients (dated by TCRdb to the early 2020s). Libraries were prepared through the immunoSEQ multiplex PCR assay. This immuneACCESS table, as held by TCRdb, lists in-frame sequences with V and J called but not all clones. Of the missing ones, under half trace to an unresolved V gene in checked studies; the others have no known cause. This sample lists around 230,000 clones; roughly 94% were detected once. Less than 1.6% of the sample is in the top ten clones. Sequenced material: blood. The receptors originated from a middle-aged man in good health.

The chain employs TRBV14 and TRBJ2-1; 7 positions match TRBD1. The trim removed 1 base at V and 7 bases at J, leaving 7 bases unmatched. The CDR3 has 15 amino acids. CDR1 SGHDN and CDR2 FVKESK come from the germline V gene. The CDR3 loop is CASSQVGTVVNEQFF. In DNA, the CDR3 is TGTGCCAGCAGCCAAGTTGGGACAGTAGTAAATGAGCAGTTCTTC.

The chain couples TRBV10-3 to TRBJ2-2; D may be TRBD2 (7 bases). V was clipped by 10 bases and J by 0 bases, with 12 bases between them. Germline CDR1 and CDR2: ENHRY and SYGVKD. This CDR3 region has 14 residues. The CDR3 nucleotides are TGTGCCACGAGCGGGGACACGAACACCGGGGAGCTGTTTTTT. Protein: CATSGDTNTGELFF.

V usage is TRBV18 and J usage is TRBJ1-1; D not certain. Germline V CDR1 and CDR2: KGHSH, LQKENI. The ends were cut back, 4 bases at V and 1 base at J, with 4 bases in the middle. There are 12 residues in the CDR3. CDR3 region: CASSRQNTEAFF. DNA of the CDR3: TGTGCCAGCTCACGGCAGAACACTGAAGCTTTCTTT. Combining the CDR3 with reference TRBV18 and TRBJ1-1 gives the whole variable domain NAGVMQNPRHLVRRRGQEARLRCSPMKGHSHVYWYRQLPEEGLKFMVYLQKENIIDESGMPKERFSAEFPKEGPSILRIQQVVRGDSAAYFCASSRQNTEAFFGQGTRLTVV.

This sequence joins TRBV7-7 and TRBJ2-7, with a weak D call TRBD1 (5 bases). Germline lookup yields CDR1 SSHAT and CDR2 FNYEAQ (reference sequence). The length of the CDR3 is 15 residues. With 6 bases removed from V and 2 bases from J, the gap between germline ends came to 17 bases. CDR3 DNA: TGTGCCAGCAGTCTGGGGCAGGGTATTCCCTACGAGCAGTACGTC. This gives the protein CASSLGQGIPYEQYV.

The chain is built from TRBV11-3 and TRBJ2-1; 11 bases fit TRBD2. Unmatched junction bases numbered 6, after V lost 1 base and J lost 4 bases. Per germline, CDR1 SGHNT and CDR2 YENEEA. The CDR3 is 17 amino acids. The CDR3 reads CASSLGLAGGYYNEQFF. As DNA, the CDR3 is TGTGCCAGCAGCTTAGGGCTAGCGGGGGGCTATTACAATGAGCAGTTCTTC.

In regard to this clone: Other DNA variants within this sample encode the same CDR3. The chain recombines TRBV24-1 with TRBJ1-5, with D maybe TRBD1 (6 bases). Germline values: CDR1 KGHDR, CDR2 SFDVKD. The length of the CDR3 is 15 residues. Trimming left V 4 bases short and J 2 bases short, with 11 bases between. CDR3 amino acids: CATSDPRTGNQPQHF. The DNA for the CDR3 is TGTGCCACCAGTGACCCCAGGACAGGCAATCAGCCCCAGCATTTT.

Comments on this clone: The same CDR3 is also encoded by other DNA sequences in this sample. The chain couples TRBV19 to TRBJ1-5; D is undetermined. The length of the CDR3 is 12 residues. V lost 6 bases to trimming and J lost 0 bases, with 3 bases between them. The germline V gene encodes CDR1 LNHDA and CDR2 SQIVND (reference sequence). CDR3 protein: CASRDSNQPQHF. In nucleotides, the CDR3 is TGTGCCAGTAGGGATAGCAATCAGCCCCAGCATTTT.

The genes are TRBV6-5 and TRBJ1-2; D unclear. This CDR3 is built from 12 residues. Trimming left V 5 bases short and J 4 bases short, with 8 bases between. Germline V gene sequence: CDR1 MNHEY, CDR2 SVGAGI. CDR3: CASSQFPYGYTF. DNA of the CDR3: TGTGCCAGCAGTCAGTTTCCCTATGGCTACACCTTC.

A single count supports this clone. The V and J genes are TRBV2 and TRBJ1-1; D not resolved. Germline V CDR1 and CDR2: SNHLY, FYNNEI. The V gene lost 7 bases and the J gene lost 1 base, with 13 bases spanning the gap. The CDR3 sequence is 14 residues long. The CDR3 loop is CASTYGRGNTEAFF. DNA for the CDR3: TGTGCCAGCACTTATGGGCGGGGGAACACTGAAGCTTTCTTT.

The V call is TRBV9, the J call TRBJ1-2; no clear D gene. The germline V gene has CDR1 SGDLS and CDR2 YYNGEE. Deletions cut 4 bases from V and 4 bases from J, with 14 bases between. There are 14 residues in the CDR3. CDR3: CASSQSQGIYGYTF. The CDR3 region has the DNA TGTGCCAGCAGCCAGTCCCAAGGAATCTATGGCTACACCTTC.